The 20 T cell receptor beta chains below come from one sample, sequenced in a study of vaccination and CD4 T cells after COVID-19. No cognate antigen is known for these TCRs. Sequence data for DNA of cultured CD4+ T cells were generated by the Oncomine TCR Beta short-read assay. TCRdb re-derived calls from the PCR reads in MiXCR, one entry per CDR3 protein. The profile shows some 12,000 distinct CDR3 sequences, 40% to 50% of them singletons. The treatment is: approximately nine-day PBMC culture with coronavirus spike peptide pools or control peptides (ViraFEST assay). Sequences were obtained from CD4+ T cells from blood, cultured in vitro. These receptors were collected from a human donor who had recovered from COVID-19.

Only a few counts were recorded for this clonotype. J is TRBJ1-2 and V is TRBV6-1; D gene ambiguous. The ends were cut back, 4 bases at V and 0 bases at J, with 9 bases in the middle. The germline V gene has CDR1 MNHNS and CDR2 SASEGT. The CDR3 runs 14 residues. The CDR3 protein is CASSARWANYGYTF. The CDR3 coding sequence is TGTGCCAGCAGTGCCCGGTGGGCTAACTATGGCTACACCTTC.

This chain joins TRBV7-2 and TRBJ2-3; either TRBD1 or TRBD2 may supply D (5 bases each). The germline V and J ends were trimmed by 1 base and 4 bases, with 12 bases remaining between them. The CDR3 is made up of 15 amino acids. Germline lookup yields CDR1 SGHTA and CDR2 FQGNSA. The CDR3 spells CASSLDGGSADTQYF. CDR3 in DNA: TGTGCCAGCAGCTTAGATGGGGGATCGGCAGATACGCAGTATTTT.

The V and J genes are TRBV11-3 and TRBJ2-5; tentatively, D is TRBD2 (6 bases). There are 14 residues in the CDR3. The germline V gene has CDR1 SGHNT and CDR2 YENEEA. Trimming cost V 1 base and J 3 bases, with 9 bases left between them. The CDR3 reads CASSLAWGEETQYF. The CDR3 nucleotides read TGTGCCAGCAGCTTAGCATGGGGGGAAGAGACCCAGTACTTC.

In DNA, the CDR3 is TGTGCCAGTAGTTTTCAGATTAACACTGAAGCTTTCTTT. This encodes CASSFQINTEAFF. This rearrangement joins TRBV19 to TRBJ1-1; no clear D. The CDR3 is made up of 13 amino acids. The V and J ends lost 5 bases and 2 bases respectively, with 9 bases between them. CDR1 and CDR2 from the germline V gene are LNHDA and SQIVND (reference sequence).

V usage is TRBV7-3 and J usage is TRBJ2-7; possibly TRBD2 for D (6 bases). The CDR3 is 12 amino acids. V was trimmed by 0 bases and J by 8 bases, leaving 8 bases between them. Germline assignment: CDR1 SGHTA and CDR2 FQGTGA. DNA of the CDR3: TGTGCCAGCAGCTTAACGGAGGGAAAGCAGTACTTC. Its protein is CASSLTEGKQYF.

The V and J genes are TRBV28 and TRBJ1-5, with 9 bases identical to TRBD1. V shed 7 bases, J shed 6 bases, and the junction held 10 bases outside the gene matches. CDR3 size: 15 residues. Germline-derived CDR1 and CDR2 are MDHEN and SYDVKM. The CDR3 reads CASITQGARGQPQHF. The CDR3 nucleotides read TGTGCCAGCATCACACAGGGGGCGCGGGGTCAGCCCCAGCATTTT.

The chain recombines TRBV12-3 or TRBV12-4 with TRBJ1-5; D possibly corresponds to TRBD1 (5 bases). Trimming cost V 6 bases and J 4 bases, with 13 bases left between them. The CDR3 contains 14 residues. CDR3 nucleotide sequence: TGTGCCAGCAGCGATAAGGGGCTAAATCAGCCCCAGCATTTT. It codes for CASSDKGLNQPQHF.

The J gene is TRBJ2-2, the V gene TRBV5-1; D is unclear. Deletions cut 4 bases from V and 7 bases from J, with 8 bases between. CDR1 SGHRS and CDR2 YFSETQ come from the germline V gene. This CDR3 region has 12 residues. This CDR3 is CASSRMSGELFF. The CDR3 nucleotides read TGCGCCAGCAGCCGTATGAGCGGGGAGCTGTTTTTT.

This CDR3 reads CASSYFTGGVGNQPQHF. The CDR3, as DNA: TGTGCCAGCAGTTACTTTACAGGGGGCGTTGGCAATCAGCCCCAGCATTTT. The chain is built from TRBV6-5 and TRBJ1-5; TRBD1 aligns across 9 bases. Trimming cost V 1 base and J 2 bases; bases outside gene matches: 6. Germline lookup yields CDR1 MNHEY and CDR2 SVGAGI. This CDR3 contains 17 residues.

The genes are TRBV2 and TRBJ2-1; tentatively, D is TRBD2 (6 bases). The germline V gene has CDR1 SNHLY and CDR2 FYNNEI. The CDR3 sequence is 14 residues long. V dropped 2 bases and J dropped 8 bases, with 13 bases sitting between them. The CDR3 region is CASSEPGGIYEQFF. CDR3 nucleotides: TGTGCCAGCAGTGAACCGGGCGGGATCTATGAGCAGTTCTTC. The full variable domain, completed using reference TRBV2 and TRBJ2-1, is EPEVTQTPSHQVTQMGQEVILRCVPISNHLYFYWYRQILGQKVEFLVSFYNNEISEKSEIFDDQFSVERPDGSNFTLKIRSTKLEDSAMYFCASSEPGGIYEQFFGPGTRLTVL.

The CDR3 loop reads CASSFDSLNYGYTF. DNA of the CDR3: TGTGCCAGCAGCTTTGACAGCCTTAACTATGGCTACACCTTC. The chain links TRBV7-9 to TRBJ1-2, with a tentative D call TRBD1 (5 bases). CDR1 and CDR2 (germline): SEHNR, FQNEAQ (reference sequence). V was clipped by 3 bases and J by 1 base, with 9 bases between them. This CDR3 has 14 amino acids.

The chain has TRBV6-1 and TRBJ2-5; D might be TRBD2 (5 bases). Per the germline V gene, CDR1 is MNHNS and CDR2 is SASEGT. Trimming shortened V by 5 bases and J by 3 bases, and 13 bases separated the two germline ends. This CDR3 region has 14 residues. The CDR3, as DNA: TGTGCCAGCAGTACACACACTAGGAAAGAGACCCAGTACTTC. It is translated as CASSTHTRKETQYF.

J is TRBJ2-5 and V is TRBV18; 7 bases fit TRBD2. The V gene's germline CDR1 is KGHSH and CDR2 LQKENI. V lost 6 bases and J lost 5; bases outside the gene matches: 9. The CDR3 consists of 14 residues. The CDR3 is CASSGGNREETQYF. CDR3 DNA sequence: TGTGCCAGCTCGGGGGGGAACCGCGAGGAGACCCAGTACTTC. Variable domain in full (rest from reference TRBV18 and TRBJ2-5): NAGVMQNPRHLVRRRGQEARLRCSPMKGHSHVYWYRQLPEEGLKFMVYLQKENIIDESGMPKERFSAEFPKEGPSILRIQQVVRGDSAAYFCASSGGNREETQYFGPGTRLLVL.

This clonotype was observed a handful of times. The chain is built from TRBV6-5 and TRBJ1-6, with a tentative D call TRBD1 (5 bases). Per germline, CDR1 MNHEY and CDR2 SVGAGI. V lost 0 bases to trimming and J lost 6 bases, with 12 bases between them. This CDR3 contains 16 residues. This CDR3 reads CASSYSGRARNSPLHF. The CDR3 DNA reads as TGTGCCAGCAGTTACTCGGGCAGGGCCCGTAATTCACCCCTCCACTTT.

The chain has TRBV6-4 and TRBJ1-2, with TRBD1 matching 7 bases. Germline V gene data show CDR1 as MRHNA and CDR2 as SNTAGT. This CDR3 comprises 14 residues. Trimming cost V 2 bases and J 11 bases; bases outside gene matches: 11. CDR3 amino acids: CASSDSGTAARYTF. The CDR3 DNA is TGTGCCAGCAGTGACAGTGGGACAGCTGCGAGGTACACCTTC.

In this sample, this clonotype is large. The chain combines TRBV7-2 with TRBJ2-3; D tentatively fits TRBD1 or TRBD2 (5 bases each). This CDR3 is 15 amino acids long. Deletions cut 5 bases from V and 4 bases from J, with 16 bases between. Germline V lookup: CDR1 SGHTA, CDR2 FQGNSA. This chain's CDR3 is CASSVSQGESDTQYF. The CDR3 nucleotides read TGTGCCAGCAGCGTATCGCAGGGAGAATCAGATACGCAGTATTTT.

The chain combines TRBV20-1 with TRBJ1-2; D gene unclear. The germline CDR1 and CDR2 sequences are DFQATT and SNEGSKA (reference sequence). With 1 base removed from V and 1 base from J, the gap between germline ends came to 4 bases. CDR3 length equals 12 residues. Written as DNA, the CDR3 is TGCAGTGCTAGAGGGATTAACTATGGCTACACCTTC. Amino acids: CSARGINYGYTF.

This clonotype was counted only a few times. This chain uses TRBV27 with TRBJ1-1; the D is unclear. The V end was cut by 4 bases, the J end by 4 bases, with 13 bases between. The CDR3 covers 14 residues. Looked up from germline, CDR1 is MNHEY and CDR2 is SMNVEV (reference sequence). The CDR3: CASSWALKTTEAFF. The CDR3 coding sequence is TGTGCCAGCAGTTGGGCCCTAAAGACCACTGAAGCTTTCTTT.

This chain connects TRBV20-1 to TRBJ2-7; 10 bases line up with TRBD1. The germline V gene encodes CDR1 DFQATT and CDR2 SNEGSKA (reference sequence). CDR3 length equals 13 residues. V shed 6 bases, J shed 6 bases, and the junction held 8 bases outside the gene matches. CDR3 coding DNA: TGCAGTGCCCCGGGACAGGGGCTCGGCGAGCAGTACTTC. This gives the protein CSAPGQGLGEQYF.

The chain is built from TRBV19 and TRBJ1-5; D unresolved. The germline V and J ends were trimmed by 5 bases and 0 bases, with 11 bases remaining between them. CDR3 length: 15 amino acids. The germline CDR1 and CDR2 sequences are LNHDA and SQIVND (reference sequence). CDR3 sequence reads: CASSFSTYSNQPQHF. DNA of the CDR3: TGTGCCAGTAGTTTCTCGACCTATAGCAATCAGCCCCAGCATTTT.